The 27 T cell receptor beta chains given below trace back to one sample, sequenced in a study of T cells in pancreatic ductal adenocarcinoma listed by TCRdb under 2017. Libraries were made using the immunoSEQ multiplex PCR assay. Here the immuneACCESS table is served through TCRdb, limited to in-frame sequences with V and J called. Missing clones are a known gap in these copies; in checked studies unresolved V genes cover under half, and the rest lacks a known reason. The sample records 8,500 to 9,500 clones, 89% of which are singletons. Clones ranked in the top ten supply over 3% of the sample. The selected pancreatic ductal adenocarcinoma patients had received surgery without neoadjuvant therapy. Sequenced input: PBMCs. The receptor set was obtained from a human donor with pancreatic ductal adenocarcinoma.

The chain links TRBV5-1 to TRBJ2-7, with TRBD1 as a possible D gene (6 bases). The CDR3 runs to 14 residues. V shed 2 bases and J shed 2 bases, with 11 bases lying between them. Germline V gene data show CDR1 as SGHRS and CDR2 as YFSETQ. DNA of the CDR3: TGCGCCAGCAGCTTTCGGACAGAAACCTACGAGCAGTACTTC. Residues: CASSFRTETYEQYF. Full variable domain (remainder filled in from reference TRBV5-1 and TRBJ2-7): KAGVTQTPRYLIKTRGQQVTLSCSPISGHRSVSWYQQTPGQGLQFLFEYFSETQRNKGNFPGRFSGRQFSNSRSEMNVSTLELGDSALYLCASSFRTETYEQYFGPGTRLTVT.

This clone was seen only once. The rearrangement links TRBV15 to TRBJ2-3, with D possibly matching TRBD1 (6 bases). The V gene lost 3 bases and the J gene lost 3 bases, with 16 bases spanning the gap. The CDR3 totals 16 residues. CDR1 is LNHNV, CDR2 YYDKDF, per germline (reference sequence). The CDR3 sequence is CATSRVRDIRTDTQYF. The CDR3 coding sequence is TGTGCCACCAGCAGGGTTCGGGACATAAGGACAGATACGCAGTATTTT.

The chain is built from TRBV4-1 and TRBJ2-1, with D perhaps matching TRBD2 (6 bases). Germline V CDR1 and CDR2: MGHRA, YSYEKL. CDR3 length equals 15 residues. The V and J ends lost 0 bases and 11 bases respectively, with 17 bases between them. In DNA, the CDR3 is TGCGCCAGCAGCCAAGAGGGGGGTCTGGTCCGCCAGCAGTTCTTC. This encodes CASSQEGGLVRQQFF.

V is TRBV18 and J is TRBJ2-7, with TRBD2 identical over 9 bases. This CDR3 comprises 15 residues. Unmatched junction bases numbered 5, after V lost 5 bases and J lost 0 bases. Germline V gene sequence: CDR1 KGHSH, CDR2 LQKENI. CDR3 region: CASSEGLADSYEQYF. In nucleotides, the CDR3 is TGTGCCAGCTCAGAGGGACTAGCAGACTCCTACGAGCAGTACTTC.

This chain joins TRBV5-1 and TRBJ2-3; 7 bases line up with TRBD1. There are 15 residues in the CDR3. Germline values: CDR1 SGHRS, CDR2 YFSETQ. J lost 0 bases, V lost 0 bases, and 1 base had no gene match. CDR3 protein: CASSLATGSTDTQYF. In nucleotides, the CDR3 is TGCGCCAGCAGCTTGGCGACAGGGAGCACAGATACGCAGTATTTT.

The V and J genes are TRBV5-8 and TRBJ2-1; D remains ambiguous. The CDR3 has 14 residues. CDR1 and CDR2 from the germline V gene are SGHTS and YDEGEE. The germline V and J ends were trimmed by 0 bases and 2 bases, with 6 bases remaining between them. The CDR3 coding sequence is TGTGCCAGCAGCTTGGGTCTAGCCTACAATGAGCAGTTCTTC. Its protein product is CASSLGLAYNEQFF.

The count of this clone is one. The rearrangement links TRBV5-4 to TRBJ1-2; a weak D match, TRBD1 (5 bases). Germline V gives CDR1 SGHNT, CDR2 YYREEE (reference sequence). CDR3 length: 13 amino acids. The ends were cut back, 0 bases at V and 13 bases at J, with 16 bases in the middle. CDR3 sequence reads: CASSLGLEGICTF. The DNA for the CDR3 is TGTGCCAGCAGCTTGGGCCTGGAGGGGATCTGCACCTTC.

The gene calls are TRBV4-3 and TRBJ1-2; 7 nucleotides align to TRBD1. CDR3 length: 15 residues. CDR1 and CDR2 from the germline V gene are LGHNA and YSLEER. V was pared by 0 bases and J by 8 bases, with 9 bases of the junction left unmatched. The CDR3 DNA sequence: TGCGCCAGCAGCCAAGATAGGGGGCAGGGGGACGGCTACACCTTC. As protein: CASSQDRGQGDGYTF.

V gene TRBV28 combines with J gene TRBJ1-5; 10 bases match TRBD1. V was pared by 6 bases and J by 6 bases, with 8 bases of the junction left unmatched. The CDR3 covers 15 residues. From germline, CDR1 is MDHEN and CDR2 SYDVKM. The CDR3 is CASSYMGQGSQPQHF. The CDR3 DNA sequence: TGTGCCAGCAGCTACATGGGACAGGGGAGTCAGCCCCAGCATTTT.

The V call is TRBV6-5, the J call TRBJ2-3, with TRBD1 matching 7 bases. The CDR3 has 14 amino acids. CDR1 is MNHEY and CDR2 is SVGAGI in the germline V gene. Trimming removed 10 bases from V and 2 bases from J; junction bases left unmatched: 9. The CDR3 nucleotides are TGTGCCACCCGGACAGGAACCTTCACAGATACGCAGTATTTT. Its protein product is CATRTGTFTDTQYF.

The CDR3 spells CASSADGTSGLTQYF. DNA for the CDR3: TGTGCCAGCAGCGCTGATGGGACTAGCGGGCTTACGCAGTATTTT. The chain employs TRBV9 and TRBJ2-3, with 12 bases fitting TRBD2. CDR3 length: 15 amino acids. Germline CDR1 is SGDLS and CDR2 is YYNGEE. V was clipped by 3 bases and J by 8 bases; unmatched bases: 7. The complete variable domain, with remaining parts taken from reference TRBV9 and TRBJ2-3, reads DSGVTQTPKHLITATGQRVTLRCSPRSGDLSVYWYQQSLDQGLQFLIQYYNGEERAKGNILERFSAQQFPDLHSELNLSSLELGDSALYFCASSADGTSGLTQYFGPGTRLTVL.

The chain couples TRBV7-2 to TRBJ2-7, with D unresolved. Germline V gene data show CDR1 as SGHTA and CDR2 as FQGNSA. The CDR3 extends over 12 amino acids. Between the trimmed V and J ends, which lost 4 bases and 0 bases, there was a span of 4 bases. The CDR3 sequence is CASSWSSYEQYF. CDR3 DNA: TGTGCCAGCAGCTGGAGCTCCTACGAGCAGTACTTC.

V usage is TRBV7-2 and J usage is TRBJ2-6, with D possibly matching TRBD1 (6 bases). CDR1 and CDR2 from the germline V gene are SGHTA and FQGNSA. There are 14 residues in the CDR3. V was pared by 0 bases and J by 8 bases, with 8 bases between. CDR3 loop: CASSLAQGTNVLTF. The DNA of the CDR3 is TGTGCCAGCAGCTTAGCACAGGGAACCAACGTCCTGACTTTC.

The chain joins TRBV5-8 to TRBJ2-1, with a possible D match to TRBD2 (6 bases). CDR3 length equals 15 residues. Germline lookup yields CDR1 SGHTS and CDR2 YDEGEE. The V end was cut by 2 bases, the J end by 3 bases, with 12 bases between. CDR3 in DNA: TGTGCCAGCAGCTTTAGCGGTCTAAGCTACAATGAGCAGTTCTTC. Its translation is CASSFSGLSYNEQFF.

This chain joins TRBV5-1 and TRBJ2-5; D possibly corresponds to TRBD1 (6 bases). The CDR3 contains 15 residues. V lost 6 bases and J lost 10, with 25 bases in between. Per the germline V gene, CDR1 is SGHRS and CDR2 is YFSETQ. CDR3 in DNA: TGCGCCAGCACTAGGACAGACCTATCCAAAACGGGCCAGTACTTC. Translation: CASTRTDLSKTGQYF.

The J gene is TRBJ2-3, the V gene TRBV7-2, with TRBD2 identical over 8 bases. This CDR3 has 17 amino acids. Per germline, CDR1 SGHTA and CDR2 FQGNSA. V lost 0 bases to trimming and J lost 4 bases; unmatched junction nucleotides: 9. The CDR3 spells CASSLASTAGVADTQYF. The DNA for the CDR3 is TGTGCCAGCAGCTTAGCGTCGACAGCGGGAGTGGCAGATACGCAGTATTTT.

The CDR3 region has the DNA TGCGCCAGCAGCTGGGGGGGACAGGGCGGCTCACCCCTCCACTTT. Its protein is CASSWGGQGGSPLHF. The chain couples TRBV5-1 to TRBJ1-6; 9 bases match TRBD1. The CDR3 is 15 amino acids. Germline loops: CDR1 SGHRS, CDR2 YFSETQ. The junction had 8 bases not matched to a gene; V was cut back by 3 bases and J by 10 bases.

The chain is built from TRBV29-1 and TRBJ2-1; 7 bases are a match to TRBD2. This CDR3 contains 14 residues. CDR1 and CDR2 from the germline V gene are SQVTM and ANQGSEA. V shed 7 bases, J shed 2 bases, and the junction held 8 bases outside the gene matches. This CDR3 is CSGGGRFPYNEQFF. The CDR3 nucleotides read TGCAGCGGGGGAGGGAGGTTTCCCTACAATGAGCAGTTCTTC.

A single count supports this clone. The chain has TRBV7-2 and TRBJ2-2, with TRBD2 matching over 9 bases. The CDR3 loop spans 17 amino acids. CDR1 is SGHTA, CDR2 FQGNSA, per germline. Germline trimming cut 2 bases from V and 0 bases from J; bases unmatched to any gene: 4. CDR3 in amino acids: CASSLPKREANTGELFF. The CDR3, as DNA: TGTGCCAGCAGCTTACCAAAGCGGGAGGCGAACACCGGGGAGCTGTTTTTT.

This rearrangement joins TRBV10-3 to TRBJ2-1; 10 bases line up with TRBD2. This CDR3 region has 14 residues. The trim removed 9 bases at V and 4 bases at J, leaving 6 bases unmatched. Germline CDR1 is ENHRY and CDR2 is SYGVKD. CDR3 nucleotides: TGTGCCATTCAACTAGCGGGAAAATACAATGAGCAGTTCTTC. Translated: CAIQLAGKYNEQFF.

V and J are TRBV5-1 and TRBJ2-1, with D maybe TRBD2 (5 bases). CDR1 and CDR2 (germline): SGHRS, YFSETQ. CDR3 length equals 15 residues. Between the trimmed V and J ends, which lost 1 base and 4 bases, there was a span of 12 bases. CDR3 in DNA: TGCGCCAGCAGCTTGATACCGGGGAAATACAATGAGCAGTTCTTC. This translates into CASSLIPGKYNEQFF.

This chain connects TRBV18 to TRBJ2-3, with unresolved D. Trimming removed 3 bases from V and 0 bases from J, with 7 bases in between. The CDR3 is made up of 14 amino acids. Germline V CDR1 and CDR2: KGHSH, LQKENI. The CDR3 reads CASSPAASTDTQYF. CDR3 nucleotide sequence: TGTGCCAGCTCACCGGCGGCGAGCACAGATACGCAGTATTTT.

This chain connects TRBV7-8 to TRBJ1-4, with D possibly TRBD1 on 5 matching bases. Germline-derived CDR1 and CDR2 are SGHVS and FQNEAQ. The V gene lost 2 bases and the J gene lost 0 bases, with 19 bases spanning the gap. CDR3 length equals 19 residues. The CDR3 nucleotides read TGTGCCAGCAGCTTAACACCGATCCGGACATTTGCAACTAATGAAAAACTGTTTTTT. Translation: CASSLTPIRTFATNEKLFF. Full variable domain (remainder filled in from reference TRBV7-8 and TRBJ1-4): GAGVSQSPRYKVAKRGQDVALRCDPISGHVSLFWYQQALGQGPEFLTYFQNEAQLDKSGLPSDRFFAERPEGSVSTLKIQRTQQEDSAVYLCASSLTPIRTFATNEKLFFGSGTQLSVL.

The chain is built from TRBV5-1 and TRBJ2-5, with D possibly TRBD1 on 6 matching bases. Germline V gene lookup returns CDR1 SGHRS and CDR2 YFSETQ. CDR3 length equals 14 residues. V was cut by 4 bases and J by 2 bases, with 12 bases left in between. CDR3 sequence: CASSRRTAQETQYF. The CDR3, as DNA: TGCGCCAGCAGCCGGAGGACAGCTCAAGAGACCCAGTACTTC.

This chain's CDR3 is CASSLDWAEAFF. The CDR3 region has the DNA TGTGCCAGCAGCCTAGACTGGGCTGAAGCTTTCTTT. The V and J genes are TRBV6-6 and TRBJ1-1; D ambiguous. Trimming removed 6 bases from V and 6 bases from J, with 11 bases in between. The germline gives CDR1 MNHNY, CDR2 SVGAGI (reference sequence). This CDR3 is built from 12 residues.

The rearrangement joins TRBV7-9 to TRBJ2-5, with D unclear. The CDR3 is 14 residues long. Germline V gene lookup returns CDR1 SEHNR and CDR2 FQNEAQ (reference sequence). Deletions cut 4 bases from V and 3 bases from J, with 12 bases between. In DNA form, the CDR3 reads TGTGCCAGCAGCTCCCCTGGCGGTAAAGAGACCCAGTACTTC. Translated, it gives CASSSPGGKETQYF.

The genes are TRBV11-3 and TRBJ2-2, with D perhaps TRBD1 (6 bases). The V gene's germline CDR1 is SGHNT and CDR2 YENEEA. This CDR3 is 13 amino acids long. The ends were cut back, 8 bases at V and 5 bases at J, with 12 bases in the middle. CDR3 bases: TGTGCCAGCGGTTCCAGGGGAACCGGGGAGCTGTTTTTT. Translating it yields CASGSRGTGELFF.